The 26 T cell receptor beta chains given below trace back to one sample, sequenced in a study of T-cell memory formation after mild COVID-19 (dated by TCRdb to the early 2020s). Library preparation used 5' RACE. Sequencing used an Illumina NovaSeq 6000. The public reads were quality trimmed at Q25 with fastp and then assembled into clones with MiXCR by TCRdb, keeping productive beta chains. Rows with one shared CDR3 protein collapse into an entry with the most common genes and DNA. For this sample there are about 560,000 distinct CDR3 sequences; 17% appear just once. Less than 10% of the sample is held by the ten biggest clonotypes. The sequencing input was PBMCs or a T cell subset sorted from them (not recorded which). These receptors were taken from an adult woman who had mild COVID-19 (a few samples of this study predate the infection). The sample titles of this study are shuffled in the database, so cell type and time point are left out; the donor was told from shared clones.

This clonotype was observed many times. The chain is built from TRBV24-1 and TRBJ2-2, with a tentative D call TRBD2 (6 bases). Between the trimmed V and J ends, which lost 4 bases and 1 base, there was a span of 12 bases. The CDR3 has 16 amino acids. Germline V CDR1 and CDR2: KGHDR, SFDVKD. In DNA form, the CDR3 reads TGTGCCACCAGTGACCCCGGGCGGGGGAACACCGGGGAGCTGTTTTTT. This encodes CATSDPGRGNTGELFF.

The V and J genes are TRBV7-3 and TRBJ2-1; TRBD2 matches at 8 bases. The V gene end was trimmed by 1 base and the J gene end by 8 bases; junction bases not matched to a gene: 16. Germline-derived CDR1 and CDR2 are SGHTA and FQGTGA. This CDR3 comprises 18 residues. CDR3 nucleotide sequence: TGTGCCAGCAGCTTAAGGGGACTAGAAACCCCTGGCAGGTATGAGCAGTTCTTC. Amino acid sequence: CASSLRGLETPGRYEQFF.

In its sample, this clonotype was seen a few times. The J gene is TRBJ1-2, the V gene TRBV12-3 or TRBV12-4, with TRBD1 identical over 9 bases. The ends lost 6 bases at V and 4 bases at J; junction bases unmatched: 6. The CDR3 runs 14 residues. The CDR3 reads CASSRDRAFYGYTF. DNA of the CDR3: TGTGCCAGCAGCCGGGACAGGGCTTTCTATGGCTACACCTTC.

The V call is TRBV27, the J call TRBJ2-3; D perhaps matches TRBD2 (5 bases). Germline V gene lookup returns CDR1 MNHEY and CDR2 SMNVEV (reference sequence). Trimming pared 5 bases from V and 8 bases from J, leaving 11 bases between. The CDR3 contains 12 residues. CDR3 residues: CASSPTGSTQYF. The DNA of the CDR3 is TGTGCCAGCAGTCCCACGGGGAGTACGCAGTATTTT.

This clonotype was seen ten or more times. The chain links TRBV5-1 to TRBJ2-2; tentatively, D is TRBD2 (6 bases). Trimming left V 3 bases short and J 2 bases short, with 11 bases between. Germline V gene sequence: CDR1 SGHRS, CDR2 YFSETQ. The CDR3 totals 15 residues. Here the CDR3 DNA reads TGCGCCAGCAGCTATGAGGGGACTAACACCGGGGAGCTGTTTTTT. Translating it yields CASSYEGTNTGELFF. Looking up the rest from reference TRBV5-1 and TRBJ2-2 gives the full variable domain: KAGVTQTPRYLIKTRGQQVTLSCSPISGHRSVSWYQQTPGQGLQFLFEYFSETQRNKGNFPGRFSGRQFSNSRSEMNVSTLELGDSALYLCASSYEGTNTGELFFGEGSRLTVL.

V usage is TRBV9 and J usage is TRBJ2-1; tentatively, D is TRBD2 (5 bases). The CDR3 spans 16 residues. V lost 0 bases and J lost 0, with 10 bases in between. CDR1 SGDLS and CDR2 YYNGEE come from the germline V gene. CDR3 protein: CASSVGGLASYNEQFF. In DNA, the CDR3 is TGTGCCAGCAGCGTAGGAGGACTTGCCTCCTACAATGAGCAGTTCTTC.

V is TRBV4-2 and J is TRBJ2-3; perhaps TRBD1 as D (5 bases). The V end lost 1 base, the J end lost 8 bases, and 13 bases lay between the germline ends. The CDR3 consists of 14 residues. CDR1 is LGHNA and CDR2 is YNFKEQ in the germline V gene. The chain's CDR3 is CASSQGGTQGTQYF. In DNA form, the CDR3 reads TGTGCCAGCAGCCAAGGGGGCACGCAAGGTACGCAGTATTTT.

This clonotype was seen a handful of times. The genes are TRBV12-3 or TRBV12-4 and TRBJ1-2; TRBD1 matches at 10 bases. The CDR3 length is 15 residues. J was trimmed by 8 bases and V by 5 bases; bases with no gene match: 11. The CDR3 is CASSPQGQGKIGYTF. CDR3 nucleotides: TGTGCCAGCAGTCCGCAGGGACAGGGGAAGATCGGCTACACCTTC.

The CDR3 sequence: CASSLDTAVPQYF. Here the CDR3 DNA reads TGTGCCAGCAGCTTGGACACCGCAGTTCCGCAGTATTTT. The rearrangement links TRBV5-6 to TRBJ2-3; D remains unclear. The CDR3 loop spans 13 amino acids. In germline, CDR1 is SGHDT, CDR2 YYEEEE. V was pared by 0 bases and J by 10 bases, with 12 bases between.

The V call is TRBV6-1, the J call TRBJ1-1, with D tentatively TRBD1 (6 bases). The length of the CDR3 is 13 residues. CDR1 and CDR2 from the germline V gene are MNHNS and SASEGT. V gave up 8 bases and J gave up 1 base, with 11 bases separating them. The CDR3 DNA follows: TGTGCCAGCGTGACGACAGGGAACACTGAAGCTTTCTTT. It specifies CASVTTGNTEAFF.

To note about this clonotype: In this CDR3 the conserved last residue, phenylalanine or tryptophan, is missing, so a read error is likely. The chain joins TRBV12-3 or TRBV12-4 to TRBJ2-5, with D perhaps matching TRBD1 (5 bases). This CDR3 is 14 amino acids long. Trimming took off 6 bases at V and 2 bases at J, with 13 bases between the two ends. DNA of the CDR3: TGTGCCAGCAGCCCCGGGCGACAGCAAGAGACCCAGTACTTA. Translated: CASSPGRQQETQYL.

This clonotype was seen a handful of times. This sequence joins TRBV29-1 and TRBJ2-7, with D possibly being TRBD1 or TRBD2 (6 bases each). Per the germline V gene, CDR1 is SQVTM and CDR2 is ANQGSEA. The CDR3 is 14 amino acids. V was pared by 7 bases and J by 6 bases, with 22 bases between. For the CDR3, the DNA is TGCAGCGGGGGGGACGGGAGTCTCAGGGGCGAGCAGTACTTC. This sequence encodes CSGGDGSLRGEQYF.

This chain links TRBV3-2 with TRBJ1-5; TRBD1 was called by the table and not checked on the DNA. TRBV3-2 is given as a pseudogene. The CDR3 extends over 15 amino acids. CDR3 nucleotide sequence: TGTGCCAGCAGCCCAGACAGGGAAAGCAATCAGCCCCAGCATTTT. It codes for CASSPDRESNQPQHF.

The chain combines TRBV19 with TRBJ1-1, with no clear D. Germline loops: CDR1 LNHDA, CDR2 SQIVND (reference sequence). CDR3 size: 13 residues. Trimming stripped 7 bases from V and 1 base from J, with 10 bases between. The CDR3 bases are TGTGCCAGTAAAAGGATTTCGAACACTGAAGCTTTCTTT. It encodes CASKRISNTEAFF.

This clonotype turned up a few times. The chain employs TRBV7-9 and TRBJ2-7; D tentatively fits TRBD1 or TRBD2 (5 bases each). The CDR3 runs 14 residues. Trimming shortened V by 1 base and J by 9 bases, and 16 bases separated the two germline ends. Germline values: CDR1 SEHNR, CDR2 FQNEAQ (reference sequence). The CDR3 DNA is TGTGCCAGCAGCTTAGGGGACGGGACCGAAGGGCAGTACTTC. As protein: CASSLGDGTEGQYF.

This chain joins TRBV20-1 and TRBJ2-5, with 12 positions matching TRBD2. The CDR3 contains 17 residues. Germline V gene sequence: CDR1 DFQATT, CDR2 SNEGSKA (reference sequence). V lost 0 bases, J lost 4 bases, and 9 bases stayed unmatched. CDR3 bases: TGCAGTGCTAGAGATGCCCTAGCGGGGGGGCCCCCAGAGACCCAGTACTTC. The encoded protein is CSARDALAGGPPETQYF.

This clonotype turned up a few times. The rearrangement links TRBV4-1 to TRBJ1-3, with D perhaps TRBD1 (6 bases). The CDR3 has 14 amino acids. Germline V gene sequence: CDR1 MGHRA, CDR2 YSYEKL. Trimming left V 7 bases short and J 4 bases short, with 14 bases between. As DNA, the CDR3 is TGCGCCAGCAAAAGCAGGGGCGAAGGAAACACCATATATTTT. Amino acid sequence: CASKSRGEGNTIYF.

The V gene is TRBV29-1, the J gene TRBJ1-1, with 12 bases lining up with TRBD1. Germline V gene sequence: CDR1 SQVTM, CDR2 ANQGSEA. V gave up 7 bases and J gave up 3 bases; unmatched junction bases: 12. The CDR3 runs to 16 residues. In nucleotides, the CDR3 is TGCAGCGCTAGGGACAGGGGGCGAAGTAAGGACACTGAAGCTTTCTTT. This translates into CSARDRGRSKDTEAFF.

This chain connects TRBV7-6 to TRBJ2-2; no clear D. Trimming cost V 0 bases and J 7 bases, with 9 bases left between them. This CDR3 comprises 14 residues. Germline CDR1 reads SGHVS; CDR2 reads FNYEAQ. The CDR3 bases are TGTGCCAGCAGCTTAGCGCAGACGAACGGGGAGCTGTTTTTT. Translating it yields CASSLAQTNGELFF.

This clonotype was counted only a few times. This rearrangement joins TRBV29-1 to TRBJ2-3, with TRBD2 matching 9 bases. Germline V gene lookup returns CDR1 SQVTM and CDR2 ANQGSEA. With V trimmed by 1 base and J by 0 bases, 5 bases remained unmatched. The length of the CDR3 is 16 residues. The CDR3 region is CSVEGALAGSTDTQYF. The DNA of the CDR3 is TGCAGCGTTGAAGGCGCTCTAGCGGGAAGCACAGATACGCAGTATTTT.

CDR3 coding DNA: TGTGCCAGCAGCTTGTTTTTTGGGAGTTGGAACAATGAGCAGTTCTTC. Its translation is CASSLFFGSWNNEQFF. The chain recombines TRBV7-2 with TRBJ2-1; TRBD2 is a possible D gene (5 bases). Germline V CDR1 and CDR2: SGHTA, FQGNSA. The CDR3 sequence is 16 residues long. V lost 3 bases and J lost 5, with 17 bases in between.

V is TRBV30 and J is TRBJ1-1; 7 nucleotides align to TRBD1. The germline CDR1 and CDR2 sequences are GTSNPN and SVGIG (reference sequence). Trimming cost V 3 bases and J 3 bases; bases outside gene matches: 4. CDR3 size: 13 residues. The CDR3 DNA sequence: TGTGCCTGGAGCGAACAGGGGCACACTGAAGCTTTCTTT. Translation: CAWSEQGHTEAFF.

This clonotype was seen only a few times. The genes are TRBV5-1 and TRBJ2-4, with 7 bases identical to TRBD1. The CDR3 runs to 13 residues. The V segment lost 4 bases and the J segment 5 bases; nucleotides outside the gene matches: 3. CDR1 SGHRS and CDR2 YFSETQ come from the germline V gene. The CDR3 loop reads CASSPGQQNIQYF. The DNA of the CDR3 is TGCGCCAGCAGCCCGGGACAGCAAAACATTCAGTACTTC.

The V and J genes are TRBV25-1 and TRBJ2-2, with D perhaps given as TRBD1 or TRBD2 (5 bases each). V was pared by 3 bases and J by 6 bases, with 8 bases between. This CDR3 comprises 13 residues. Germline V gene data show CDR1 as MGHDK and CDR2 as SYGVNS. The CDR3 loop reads CASSDRGAGELFF. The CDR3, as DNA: TGTGCCAGCAGTGATAGAGGGGCCGGGGAGCTGTTTTTT.

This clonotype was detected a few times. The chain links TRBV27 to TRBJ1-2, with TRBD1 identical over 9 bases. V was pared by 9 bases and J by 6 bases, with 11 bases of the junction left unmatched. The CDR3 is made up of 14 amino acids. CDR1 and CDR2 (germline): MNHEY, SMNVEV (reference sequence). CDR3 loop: CASGDRGDFDGYTF. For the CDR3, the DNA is TGTGCCAGTGGTGACAGGGGGGATTTCGATGGCTACACCTTC.

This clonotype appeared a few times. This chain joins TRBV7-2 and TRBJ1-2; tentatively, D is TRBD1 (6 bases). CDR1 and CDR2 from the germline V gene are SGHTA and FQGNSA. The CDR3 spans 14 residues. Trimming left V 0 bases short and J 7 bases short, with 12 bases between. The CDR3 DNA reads TGTGCCAGCAGCTTAGCGCGGGGGCCCCTTGGCTACACCTTC. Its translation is CASSLARGPLGYTF.